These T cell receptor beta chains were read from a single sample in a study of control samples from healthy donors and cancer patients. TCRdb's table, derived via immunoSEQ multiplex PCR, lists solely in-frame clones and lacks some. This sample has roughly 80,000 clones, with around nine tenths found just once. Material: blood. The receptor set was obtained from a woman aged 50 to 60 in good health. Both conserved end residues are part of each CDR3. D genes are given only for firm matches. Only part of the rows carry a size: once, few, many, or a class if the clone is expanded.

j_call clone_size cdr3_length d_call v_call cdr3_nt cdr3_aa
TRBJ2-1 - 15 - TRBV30 TGTGCCTGGAGTGTTTACCCGGGGGGCTCCAATGAGCAGTTCTTC CAWSVYPGGSNEQFF
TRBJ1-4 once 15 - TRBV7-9 TGTGCCAGCACCGGGACTTCCAGTGCTAATGAAAAACTGTTTTTT CASTGTSSANEKLFF
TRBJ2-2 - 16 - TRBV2 TGTGCCAGCAGTGACCGGGGGCAAAAGAACACCGGGGAGCTGTTTTTT CASSDRGQKNTGELFF
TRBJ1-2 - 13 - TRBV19 TGTGCCAGTACCATGAGGCCGTCTGATGGCTACACCTTC CASTMRPSDGYTF
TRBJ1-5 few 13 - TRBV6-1 TGTGCCAGCAGTGAAAGGAGACCCCAGCCCCAGCATTTT CASSERRPQPQHF
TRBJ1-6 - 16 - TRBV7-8 TGTGCCAGCAGCTCCCCCGGGGGGTCAAATAATTCACCCCTCCACTTT CASSSPGGSNNSPLHF
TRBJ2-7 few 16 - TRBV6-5 TGTGCCAGCAGTTCGGCCGACATCGAGAGGACCTACGAGCAGTACTTC CASSSADIERTYEQYF
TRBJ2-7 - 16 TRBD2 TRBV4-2 TGTGCCAGCAGCCAAGATATGACTAGCGGGGGCTCCGAGCAGTACTTC CASSQDMTSGGSEQYF
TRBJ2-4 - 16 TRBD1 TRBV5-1 TGCGCCAGCAGCTTGGTCTCCGGGACAGTTTCTAACATTCAGTACTTC CASSLVSGTVSNIQYF
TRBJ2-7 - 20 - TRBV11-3 TGTGCCAGCAGCTTAGAGGGGGCACAGGTAACCCCCTTTGAGTGGGACGAGCAGTACTTC CASSLEGAQVTPFEWDEQYF
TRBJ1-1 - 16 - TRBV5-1 TGCGCCAGCAGCCCGAAAGTAGGCGGAGTGAACACTGAAGCTTTCTTT CASSPKVGGVNTEAFF
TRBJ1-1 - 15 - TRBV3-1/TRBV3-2 TGTGCCAGCAGCCTGGTGACCCAGGGGTACACTGAAGCTTTCTTT CASSLVTQGYTEAFF
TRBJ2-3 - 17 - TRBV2 TGTGCCAGCAGTGATTTGTTCACCCTCGGCGTCCCAGATACGCAGTATTTT CASSDLFTLGVPDTQYF
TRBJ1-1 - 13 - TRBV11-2 TGTGCCAGCACCCAAACAGGGAGAACTGAAGCTTTCTTT CASTQTGRTEAFF
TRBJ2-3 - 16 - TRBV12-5 TGTGCTAGTGGTTTGGAGATGGGCAGCGTCACAGATACGCAGTATTTT CASGLEMGSVTDTQYF
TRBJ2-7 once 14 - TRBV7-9 TGTGCCAGCAGCTTAGACGGCCCAGCCTACGAGCAGTACTTC CASSLDGPAYEQYF
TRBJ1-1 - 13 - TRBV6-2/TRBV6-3 TGTGCCAGCAGCACCAATGCCAGGACTGAAGCTTTCTTT CASSTNARTEAFF
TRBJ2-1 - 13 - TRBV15 TGTGCCACCAGCAGAGAACTAGATCTTGAGCAGTTCTTC CATSRELDLEQFF
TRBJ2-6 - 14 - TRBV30 TGTGCCTGGAGTGTACCGGGGGTTGCCAACGTCCTGACTTTC CAWSVPGVANVLTF
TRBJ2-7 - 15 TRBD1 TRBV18 TGTGCCAGCTCACCTAGGACAGGGAGGTCAAAGGAGCAGTACTTC CASSPRTGRSKEQYF
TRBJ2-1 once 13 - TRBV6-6 TGTGCCAGCAGTTTTCAACGGTACAATGAGCAGTTCTTC CASSFQRYNEQFF
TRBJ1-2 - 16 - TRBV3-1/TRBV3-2 TGTGCCAGCAGCCAAGGCGCCCCGACTATCCTATATGGCTACACCTTC CASSQGAPTILYGYTF
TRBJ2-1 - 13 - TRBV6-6 TGTGCCAGCAGTTCGGGCCCCTACAATGAGCAGTTCTTC CASSSGPYNEQFF
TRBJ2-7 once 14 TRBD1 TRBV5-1 TGCGCCAGCAGCCCCTGGACAGGGCCGGACGAGCAGTACTTC CASSPWTGPDEQYF
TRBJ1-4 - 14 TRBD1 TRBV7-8 TGTGCCAGCAGCCGAACAGGGGCTACTGAAAAACTGTTTTTT CASSRTGATEKLFF
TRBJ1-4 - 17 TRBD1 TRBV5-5 TGTGCCAGCAGCTTCGGAGCGGACAGGGTGGGGGATGAAAAACTGTTTTTT CASSFGADRVGDEKLFF
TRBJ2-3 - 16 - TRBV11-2 TGTGCCAGCAGCTTACTGGCCAACCCTTCCACAGATACGCAGTATTTT CASSLLANPSTDTQYF
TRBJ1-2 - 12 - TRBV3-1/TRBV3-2 TGTGCCAGCAGCCTCAGGTTTGGGGGCTACACCTTC CASSLRFGGYTF
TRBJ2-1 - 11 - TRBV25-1 TGTGCCAGCAGTGTCGGCAATGAGCAGTTCTTC CASSVGNEQFF
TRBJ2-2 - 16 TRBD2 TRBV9 TGTGCCAGCAGCTCCCGGACTAGCGGGTCTTCCGGGGAGCTGTTTTTT CASSSRTSGSSGELFF
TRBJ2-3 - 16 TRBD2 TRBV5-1 TGCGCCAGCAGCCCCGCGGGGGGGCCTCTTAAAGATACGCAGTATTTT CASSPAGGPLKDTQYF